Each of the 24 T cell receptor beta chains below was sequenced from the same sample in a study of cytotoxic CD8 clonotypes in ibrutinib-treated CLL. TCRdb keeps only in-frame clones here, not all; method: immunoSEQ multiplex PCR. Among around 310,000 clones listed, just under 80% were seen once. The source was PBMCs, collected before ibrutinib treatment. Receptors were obtained from a human donor with chronic lymphocytic leukemia.

This sequence joins TRBV6-6 and TRBJ2-3, with 8 bases fitting TRBD2. CDR3 length: 15 amino acids. The ends lost 6 bases at V and 3 bases at J; junction bases unmatched: 8. Germline V CDR1 and CDR2: MNHNY, SVGAGI (reference sequence). This chain's CDR3 is CASSGRASGTDTQYF. The CDR3 DNA is TGTGCCAGCAGCGGTCGGGCTAGCGGGACAGATACGCAGTATTTT.

The chain recombines TRBV27 with TRBJ1-2; 9 bases fit TRBD1. The CDR3 runs 15 residues. The V and J ends lost 5 bases and 4 bases, in that order; junction bases with no gene match: 8. Germline values: CDR1 MNHEY, CDR2 SMNVEV (reference sequence). The CDR3 DNA follows: TGTGCCAGCAGTAACCGGGACAGGGACCCCTATGGCTACACCTTC. It is translated as CASSNRDRDPYGYTF.

The rearrangement links TRBV6-1 to TRBJ1-2; D is uncertain. V lost 1 base, J lost 4 bases, and 10 bases lay in between. This CDR3 comprises 14 residues. CDR1 and CDR2 from the germline V gene are MNHNS and SASEGT. DNA of the CDR3: TGTGCCAGCAGTGAAGAGGCGGGTCGCTATGGCTACACCTTC. This encodes CASSEEAGRYGYTF.

The chain combines TRBV7-8 with TRBJ2-1; D unresolved. The CDR3 has 13 residues. V was shortened by 2 bases and J by 4 bases, with 6 bases between the two germline ends. CDR1 is SGHVS and CDR2 is FQNEAQ in the germline V gene. The CDR3 here is CASSLREYNEQFF. The CDR3 DNA reads as TGTGCCAGCAGCTTAAGGGAATACAATGAGCAGTTCTTC.

The V gene is TRBV9, the J gene TRBJ2-7; 10 bases are shared with TRBD2. V gave up 5 bases and J gave up 5 bases; unmatched junction bases: 7. In germline, CDR1 is SGDLS, CDR2 YYNGEE. The CDR3 length is 14 residues. CDR3 coding DNA: TGTGCCAGCAGGTCTAGCGGGAGTCTCGACGAGCAGTACTTC. Encoded protein: CASRSSGSLDEQYF.

The rearrangement uses TRBV25-1 and TRBJ2-1; 12 bases align to TRBD2. Germline V gene lookup returns CDR1 MGHDK and CDR2 SYGVNS. The CDR3 contains 18 residues. The V and J ends lost 5 bases and 0 bases, in that order; junction bases with no gene match: 8. The CDR3 protein is CASSRWTSGISSYNEQFF. The DNA of the CDR3 is TGTGCCAGCAGTCGTTGGACTAGCGGGATTAGCTCCTACAATGAGCAGTTCTTC.

The chain has TRBV6-5 and TRBJ2-7, with 9 bases matching TRBD2. CDR3 size: 13 residues. The trim removed 5 bases at V and 6 bases at J, leaving 5 bases unmatched. The germline V gene has CDR1 MNHEY and CDR2 SVGAGI. CDR3 nucleotides: TGTGCCAGCAGTCGGGGACTAGCAGGCGAGCAGTACTTC. Translating it yields CASSRGLAGEQYF.

The rearrangement links TRBV29-1 to TRBJ2-1; D is ambiguous. The CDR3 spans 13 residues. Germline CDR1 SQVTM, CDR2 ANQGSEA. The ends were cut back, 0 bases at V and 8 bases at J, with 11 bases in the middle. This CDR3 reads CSVEEVVGHEQFF. The CDR3 DNA is TGCAGCGTTGAAGAGGTGGTGGGCCATGAGCAGTTCTTC.

The chain is built from TRBV5-1 and TRBJ2-5; D ambiguous. The germline V gene encodes CDR1 SGHRS and CDR2 YFSETQ. Trimming cost V 0 bases and J 1 base, with 7 bases left between them. This CDR3 region has 14 residues. The CDR3 DNA follows: TGCGCCAGCAGCTTGGGGCAGTCCCAAGAGACCCAGTACTTC. Translated, it gives CASSLGQSQETQYF.

The rearrangement uses TRBV28 and TRBJ2-7; 11 bases match TRBD2. The CDR3 runs to 15 residues. J was trimmed by 3 bases and V by 5 bases; bases with no gene match: 6. Germline lookup yields CDR1 MDHEN and CDR2 SYDVKM. In DNA form, the CDR3 reads TGTGCCAGCAGTCCGGGACTAGCGGTCGGCTACGAGCAGTACTTC. Its protein is CASSPGLAVGYEQYF.

This chain connects TRBV7-6 to TRBJ2-1, with 8 bases matching TRBD2. J was trimmed by 7 bases and V by 5 bases; bases with no gene match: 10. The CDR3 consists of 15 residues. From germline, CDR1 is SGHVS and CDR2 FNYEAQ. The CDR3 region is CASSRRAGVKNEQFF. The CDR3 DNA sequence: TGTGCCAGCAGCCGACGAGCGGGAGTCAAGAATGAGCAGTTCTTC.

J is TRBJ2-7 and V is TRBV7-8; D gene uncertain. Germline V gene lookup returns CDR1 SGHVS and CDR2 FQNEAQ. Trimming stripped 4 bases from V and 5 bases from J, with 6 bases between. The CDR3 runs to 11 residues. This CDR3 reads CASSSLHEQYF. The CDR3 DNA follows: TGTGCCAGCAGCTCGCTGCACGAGCAGTACTTC. The complete variable domain, with remaining parts taken from reference TRBV7-8 and TRBJ2-7, reads GAGVSQSPRYKVAKRGQDVALRCDPISGHVSLFWYQQALGQGPEFLTYFQNEAQLDKSGLPSDRFFAERPEGSVSTLKIQRTQQEDSAVYLCASSSLHEQYFGPGTRLTVT.

V is TRBV25-1 and J is TRBJ2-7; D possibly corresponds to TRBD1 (6 bases). CDR3 length: 12 residues. V was shortened by 8 bases and J by 2 bases, with 10 bases between the two germline ends. Germline V gives CDR1 MGHDK, CDR2 SYGVNS. CDR3 sequence (DNA): TGTGCCAGCCGGACAGATACCTACGAGCAGTACTTC. This encodes CASRTDTYEQYF.

This clone was picked up one time. The J gene is TRBJ2-7, the V gene TRBV9; unclear D gene. The V gene's germline CDR1 is SGDLS and CDR2 YYNGEE. The CDR3 totals 14 residues. The ends were cut back, 10 bases at V and 7 bases at J, with 24 bases in the middle. This CDR3 is CAGTPGGGRSEQYF. DNA of the CDR3: TGTGCCGGCACCCCTGGTGGCGGAAGGTCGGAGCAGTACTTC.

CDR3 residues: CASSPRLAGGVSSYNEQFF. CDR3 in DNA: TGTGCCAGCAGCCCCCGACTAGCGGGAGGGGTGAGCTCCTACAATGAGCAGTTCTTC. This chain links TRBV9 with TRBJ2-1; 14 nucleotides line up with TRBD2. In germline, CDR1 is SGDLS, CDR2 YYNGEE. Germline trimming cut 4 bases from V and 0 bases from J; bases unmatched to any gene: 9. The CDR3 extends over 19 amino acids.

The sample holds a few counts of this clone. The chain carries TRBV7-9 and TRBJ2-3; 13 bases line up with TRBD2. The CDR3 length is 16 residues. The germline gives CDR1 SEHNR, CDR2 FQNEAQ (reference sequence). V lost 4 bases and J lost 6; bases outside the gene matches: 7. The CDR3 DNA follows: TGTGCCAGCAGCTCGGGACTAGCGGGACTCGAGGATACGCAGTATTTT. Its protein is CASSSGLAGLEDTQYF.

The rearrangement uses TRBV30 and TRBJ2-7; tentative D call: TRBD1 (7 bases). V lost 7 bases, J lost 4 bases, and 17 bases lay in between. Germline V gene sequence: CDR1 GTSNPN, CDR2 SVGIG (reference sequence). The CDR3 is 13 amino acids. CDR3 region: CASKEGARYEQYF. The CDR3 coding sequence is TGTGCCTCCAAGGAGGGGGCAAGGTACGAGCAGTACTTC. Together with reference TRBV30 and TRBJ2-7, the CDR3 gives the full variable domain: SQTIHQWPATLVQPVGSPLSLECTVEGTSNPNLYWYRQAAGRGLQLLFYSVGIGQISSEVPQNLSASRPQDRQFILSSKKLLLSDSGFYLCASKEGARYEQYFGPGTRLTVT.

The gene calls are TRBV6-6 and TRBJ2-2; 7 bases are shared with TRBD2. The germline gives CDR1 MNHNY, CDR2 SVGAGI (reference sequence). The CDR3 length is 14 residues. Trimming cost V 5 bases and J 1 base; bases outside gene matches: 1. CDR3 amino acids: CASSPSGNTGELFF. CDR3 DNA sequence: TGTGCCAGCAGTCCTAGCGGGAACACCGGGGAGCTGTTTTTT.

J is TRBJ2-1 and V is TRBV7-2; D may be TRBD2 (5 bases). Germline V gives CDR1 SGHTA, CDR2 FQGNSA. The CDR3 sequence is 16 residues long. The V end lost 2 bases, the J end lost 0 bases, and 11 bases lay between the germline ends. The CDR3 bases are TGTGCCAGCAGCTTACGCCCTGGGAGCTCCTACAATGAGCAGTTCTTC. This gives the protein CASSLRPGSSYNEQFF.

This chain links TRBV7-3 with TRBJ2-5; no clear D. V lost 3 bases to trimming and J lost 0 bases, with 5 bases between them. This CDR3 contains 13 residues. Germline CDR1 is SGHTA and CDR2 is FQGTGA. The CDR3: CASSFDNQETQYF. Written as DNA, the CDR3 is TGTGCCAGCAGCTTTGACAACCAAGAGACCCAGTACTTC. The full variable domain, its missing parts supplied by reference TRBV7-3 and TRBJ2-5, is GAGVSQTPSNKVTEKGKYVELRCDPISGHTALYWYRQSLGQGPEFLIYFQGTGAADDSGLPNDRFFAVRPEGSVSTLKIQRTERGDSAVYLCASSFDNQETQYFGPGTRLLVL.

V is TRBV27 and J is TRBJ2-5; D is unclear. The CDR3 has 15 amino acids. The ends were cut back, 3 bases at V and 1 base at J, with 12 bases in the middle. CDR1 and CDR2 (germline): MNHEY, SMNVEV (reference sequence). The CDR3 region is CASSLIPRAQETQYF. The CDR3 DNA reads TGTGCCAGCAGTTTGATTCCCCGGGCCCAAGAGACCCAGTACTTC.

This clone has a single count. This chain joins TRBV14 and TRBJ2-7; 13 positions agree with TRBD2. V was pared by 4 bases and J by 5 bases, with 8 bases of the junction left unmatched. CDR1 is SGHDN and CDR2 is FVKESK in the germline V gene. The CDR3 contains 16 residues. In DNA, the CDR3 is TGTGCCAGCAGCCTACTTCGGACTAGCGGGAGCAACGAGCAGTACTTC. Translation: CASSLLRTSGSNEQYF. Variable domain in full (rest from reference TRBV14 and TRBJ2-7): EAGVTQFPSHSVIEKGQTVTLRCDPISGHDNLYWYRRVMGKEIKFLLHFVKESKQDESGMPNNRFLAERTGGTYSTLKVQPAELEDSGVYFCASSLLRTSGSNEQYFGPGTRLTVT.

This clone occurred a few times. The chain combines TRBV5-1 with TRBJ1-1; weak D call: TRBD1 (6 bases). The germline V and J ends were trimmed by 4 bases and 3 bases, with 10 bases remaining between them. Germline loops: CDR1 SGHRS, CDR2 YFSETQ. The CDR3 runs to 13 residues. The CDR3, as DNA: TGCGCCAGCAGCCCCCAGGGGTACACTGAAGCTTTCTTT. Its translation is CASSPQGYTEAFF. The complete variable domain, with remaining parts taken from reference TRBV5-1 and TRBJ1-1, reads KAGVTQTPRYLIKTRGQQVTLSCSPISGHRSVSWYQQTPGQGLQFLFEYFSETQRNKGNFPGRFSGRQFSNSRSEMNVSTLELGDSALYLCASSPQGYTEAFFGQGTRLTVV.

This chain uses TRBV25-1 with TRBJ1-2; possibly TRBD1 for D (6 bases). Trimming pared 7 bases from V and 7 bases from J, leaving 13 bases between. There are 12 residues in the CDR3. The germline V gene encodes CDR1 MGHDK and CDR2 SYGVNS. CDR3 DNA: TGTGCCAGCACATTCTCAGGGGTTGGCTACACCTTC. Residues: CASTFSGVGYTF.